One and the same sample provided the 13 T cell receptor beta chains below, sequenced in a study of blood T cell repertoires in COVID-19. The data were produced by immunoSEQ multiplex PCR, yet TCRdb's version contains in-frame clones alone and is incomplete. The profile shows approximately 25,000 clones, about 86% of them singletons. Sequences were obtained from peripheral blood. These receptor sequences come from a human donor with acute or convalescent COVID-19. The donor label of this sample is uncertain.

This clone came up once. CDR3 sequence: CASSNPPRGLTPYEQYF. CDR3 coding DNA: TGTGCCAGCAGCAACCCGCCCAGGGGGCTTACTCCCTACGAGCAGTACTTC. The J gene is TRBJ2-7, the V gene TRBV11-2, with 8 positions matching TRBD1. J was trimmed by 2 bases and V by 5 bases; bases with no gene match: 14. There are 17 residues in the CDR3. Germline V gives CDR1 SGHAT, CDR2 FQNNGV.

The rearrangement links TRBV7-2 to TRBJ2-2; 10 bases fit TRBD1. CDR3 length: 19 residues. Germline-derived CDR1 and CDR2 are SGHTA and FQGNSA. Trimming cost V 2 bases and J 3 bases; bases outside gene matches: 12. The chain's CDR3 is CASSLRLSSGTGDTGELFF. The CDR3 nucleotides are TGTGCCAGCAGCTTAAGGCTATCGAGCGGGACAGGGGACACCGGGGAGCTGTTTTTT.

The genes are TRBV5-4 and TRBJ2-3; TRBD2 aligns across 7 bases. The J segment lost 0 bases and the V segment lost 3 bases, leaving 7 bases of the junction unmatched. This CDR3 has 16 residues. Germline CDR1 and CDR2: SGHNT and YYREEE (reference sequence). The CDR3 coding sequence is TGTGCCAGCAGCTCCGCGGGGAGGGCTAGCACAGATACGCAGTATTTT. Its protein product is CASSSAGRASTDTQYF.

This clone was observed a few times. The J gene is TRBJ2-1, the V gene TRBV5-6; TRBD2 aligns across 12 bases. V trimming: 0 bases; J trimming: 10 bases; junction bases outside the gene matches: 8. This CDR3 is built from 16 residues. Germline CDR1 and CDR2: SGHDT and YYEEEE. CDR3 loop: CASSLAASGRAREQFF. The CDR3 region has the DNA TGTGCCAGCAGCTTGGCGGCTAGCGGGAGGGCAAGGGAGCAGTTCTTC.

The chain combines TRBV7-9 with TRBJ1-2; possible D gene TRBD1, 6 bases. Germline V CDR1 and CDR2: SEHNR, FQNEAQ (reference sequence). The CDR3 has 14 residues. The germline V and J ends were trimmed by 7 bases and 3 bases, with 15 bases remaining between them. The CDR3 here is CASKRTEADYGYTF. The CDR3 region has the DNA TGTGCCAGCAAACGGACAGAAGCAGACTATGGCTACACCTTC. Drawing the rest from reference TRBV7-9 and TRBJ1-2, the complete variable domain is DTGVSQNPRHKITKRGQNVTFRCDPISEHNRLYWYRQTLGQGPEFLTYFQNEAQLEKSRLLSDRFSAERPKGSFSTLEIQRTEQGDSAMYLCASKRTEADYGYTFGSGTRLTVV.

The V call is TRBV5-4, the J call TRBJ2-7; D possibly corresponds to TRBD2 (5 bases). CDR1 is SGHNT, CDR2 YYREEE, per germline (reference sequence). The CDR3 totals 12 residues. V lost 1 base and J lost 7, with 9 bases in between. CDR3 DNA: TGTGCCAGCAGCTTGTTCGGGGAAGAGCAGTACTTC. Translating it yields CASSLFGEEQYF.

This sequence joins TRBV9 and TRBJ2-2; 9 nucleotides align to TRBD1. This CDR3 contains 18 residues. In germline, CDR1 is SGDLS, CDR2 YYNGEE. With V trimmed by 2 bases and J by 6 bases, 14 bases remained unmatched. In DNA, the CDR3 is TGTGCCAGCAGCGTGGGGGGGACAGGGACCGGTCTGGCCGGGGAGCTGTTTTTT. It translates to CASSVGGTGTGLAGELFF.

The genes are TRBV5-1 and TRBJ2-2; D is perhaps TRBD1 (6 bases). Between the trimmed V and J ends, which lost 0 bases and 3 bases, there was a span of 9 bases. This CDR3 is built from 15 residues. Germline CDR1 SGHRS, CDR2 YFSETQ. The CDR3 spells CASSLDRADTGELFF. Written as DNA, the CDR3 is TGCGCCAGCAGCTTGGACAGGGCCGACACCGGGGAGCTGTTTTTT.

There are a few counts of this clone. This sequence joins TRBV18 and TRBJ1-5; 7 positions agree with TRBD1. The V segment lost 5 bases and the J segment 5 bases; nucleotides outside the gene matches: 12. Germline V CDR1 and CDR2: KGHSH, LQKENI. This CDR3 spans 16 amino acids. CDR3 DNA: TGTGCCAGCTCAAACGGACAGGATTCTTTGGATCAGCCCCAGCATTTT. Amino acid sequence: CASSNGQDSLDQPQHF.

This clone was counted a few times. The V and J genes are TRBV6-2 or TRBV6-3 and TRBJ1-6, with 12 bases identical to TRBD1. V lost 4 bases to trimming and J lost 7 bases; unmatched junction nucleotides: 2. The CDR3 spans 15 residues. The germline V gene has CDR1 MNHEY and CDR2 SVGEGT. The CDR3 reads CASSLGTGGNSPLHF. Here the CDR3 DNA reads TGTGCCAGCAGTTTGGGGACAGGGGGCAATTCACCCCTCCACTTT.

CDR3 region: CASSGAGGPGSDTQYF. The CDR3 nucleotides read TGTGCCAGCAGTGGAGCGGGAGGGCCTGGGTCAGATACGCAGTATTTT. The chain employs TRBV6-1 and TRBJ2-3; 10 bases match TRBD2. From germline, CDR1 is MNHNS and CDR2 SASEGT. The CDR3 is 16 amino acids. V was pared by 4 bases and J by 4 bases, with 8 bases of the junction left unmatched.

The chain combines TRBV19 with TRBJ2-1; tentative D call: TRBD2 (6 bases). The germline V gene encodes CDR1 LNHDA and CDR2 SQIVND (reference sequence). This CDR3 is built from 13 residues. Between the trimmed V and J ends, which lost 6 bases and 0 bases, there was a span of 6 bases. CDR3 residues: CASRTSSYNEQFF. The CDR3 coding sequence is TGTGCCAGTAGGACTAGCTCCTACAATGAGCAGTTCTTC.

The V gene is TRBV5-4, the J gene TRBJ1-2; D call uncertain. V gave up 3 bases and J gave up 5 bases, with 8 bases separating them. CDR1 SGHNT and CDR2 YYREEE come from the germline V gene (reference sequence). There are 12 residues in the CDR3. The CDR3 sequence is CASSSFPYGYTF. The CDR3 DNA sequence: TGTGCCAGCAGCTCCTTCCCGTATGGCTACACCTTC.